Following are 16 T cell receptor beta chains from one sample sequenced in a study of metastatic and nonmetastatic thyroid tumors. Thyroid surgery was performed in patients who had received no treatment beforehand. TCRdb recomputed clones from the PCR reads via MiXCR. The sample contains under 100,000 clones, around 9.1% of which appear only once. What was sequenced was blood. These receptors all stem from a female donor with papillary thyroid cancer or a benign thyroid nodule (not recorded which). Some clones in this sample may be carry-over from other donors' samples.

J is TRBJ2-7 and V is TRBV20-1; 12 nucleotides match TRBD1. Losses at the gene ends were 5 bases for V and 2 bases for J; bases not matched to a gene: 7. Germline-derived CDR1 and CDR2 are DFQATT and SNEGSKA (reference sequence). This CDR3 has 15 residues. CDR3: CSALSRDRGPYEQYF. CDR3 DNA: TGCAGTGCTCTGTCCCGGGACAGGGGGCCCTACGAGCAGTACTTC.

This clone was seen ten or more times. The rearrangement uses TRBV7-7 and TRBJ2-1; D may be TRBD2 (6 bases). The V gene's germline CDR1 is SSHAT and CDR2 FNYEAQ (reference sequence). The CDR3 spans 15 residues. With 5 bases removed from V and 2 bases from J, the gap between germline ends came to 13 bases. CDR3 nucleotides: TGTGCCAGCAGCCCGCGACTAGAAACCTACAATGAGCAGTTCTTC. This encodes CASSPRLETYNEQFF.

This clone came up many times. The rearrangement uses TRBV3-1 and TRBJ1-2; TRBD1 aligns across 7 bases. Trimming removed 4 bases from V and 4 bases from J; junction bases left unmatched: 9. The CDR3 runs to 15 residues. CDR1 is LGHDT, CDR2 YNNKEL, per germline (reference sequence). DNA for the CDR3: TGTGCCAGCAGCCCGCGGGTAGGGGGCACCTATGGCTACACCTTC. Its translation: CASSPRVGGTYGYTF. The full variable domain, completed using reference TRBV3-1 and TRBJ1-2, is DTAVSQTPKYLVTQMGNDKSIKCEQNLGHDTMYWYKQDSKKFLKIMFSYNNKELIINETVPNRFSPKSPDKAHLNLHINSLELGDSAVYFCASSPRVGGTYGYTFGSGTRLTVV.

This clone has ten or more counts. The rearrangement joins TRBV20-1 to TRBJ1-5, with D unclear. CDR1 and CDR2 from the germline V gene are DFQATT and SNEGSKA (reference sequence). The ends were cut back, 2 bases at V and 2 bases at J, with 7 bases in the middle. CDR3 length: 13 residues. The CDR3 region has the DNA TGCAGTGCTAGATCCGGGGGCAATCAGCCCCAGCATTTT. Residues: CSARSGGNQPQHF.

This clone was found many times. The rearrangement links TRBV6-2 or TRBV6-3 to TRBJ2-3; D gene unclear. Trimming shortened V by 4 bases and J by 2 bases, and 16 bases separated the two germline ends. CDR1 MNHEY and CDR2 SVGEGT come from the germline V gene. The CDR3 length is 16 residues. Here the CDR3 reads CASSSVSRSPTDTQYF. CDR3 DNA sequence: TGTGCCAGCAGTTCGGTTTCTCGGTCCCCCACAGATACGCAGTATTTT.

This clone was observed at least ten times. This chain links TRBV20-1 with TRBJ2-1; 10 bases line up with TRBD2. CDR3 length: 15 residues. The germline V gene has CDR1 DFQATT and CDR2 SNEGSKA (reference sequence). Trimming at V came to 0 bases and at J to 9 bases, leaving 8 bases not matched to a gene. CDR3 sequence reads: CSARDLAGEWGEQFF. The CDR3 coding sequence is TGCAGTGCTAGAGATCTAGCGGGGGAGTGGGGTGAGCAGTTCTTC.

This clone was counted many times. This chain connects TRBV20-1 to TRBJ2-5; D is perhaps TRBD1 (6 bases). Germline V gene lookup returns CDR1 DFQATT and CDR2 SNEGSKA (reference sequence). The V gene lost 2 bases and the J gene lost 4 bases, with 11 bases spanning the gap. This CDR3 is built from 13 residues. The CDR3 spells CSARTQGPETQYF. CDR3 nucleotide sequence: TGCAGTGCTAGAACACAGGGCCCAGAGACCCAGTACTTC.

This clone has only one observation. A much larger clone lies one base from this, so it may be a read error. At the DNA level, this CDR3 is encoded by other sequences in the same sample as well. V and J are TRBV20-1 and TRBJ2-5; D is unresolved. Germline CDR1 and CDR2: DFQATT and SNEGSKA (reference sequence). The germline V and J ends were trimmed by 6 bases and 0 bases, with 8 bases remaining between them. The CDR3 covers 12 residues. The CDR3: CSAHRHQETQYF. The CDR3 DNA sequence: TGCAGTGCCCATCGACACCAAGAGACCCAGTACTTC.

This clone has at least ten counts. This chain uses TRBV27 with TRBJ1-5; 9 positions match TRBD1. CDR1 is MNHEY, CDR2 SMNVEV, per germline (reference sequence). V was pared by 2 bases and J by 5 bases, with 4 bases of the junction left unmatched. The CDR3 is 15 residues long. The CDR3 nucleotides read TGTGCCAGCAGTTTAGGGACAGGGAGTTATCAGCCCCAGCATTTT. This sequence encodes CASSLGTGSYQPQHF.

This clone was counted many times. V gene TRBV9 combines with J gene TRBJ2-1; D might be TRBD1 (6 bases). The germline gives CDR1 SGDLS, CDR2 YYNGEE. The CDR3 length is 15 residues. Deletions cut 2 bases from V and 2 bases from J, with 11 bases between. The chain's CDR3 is CASSVRDTAYNEQFF. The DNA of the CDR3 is TGTGCCAGCAGCGTCCGGGACACGGCCTACAATGAGCAGTTCTTC.

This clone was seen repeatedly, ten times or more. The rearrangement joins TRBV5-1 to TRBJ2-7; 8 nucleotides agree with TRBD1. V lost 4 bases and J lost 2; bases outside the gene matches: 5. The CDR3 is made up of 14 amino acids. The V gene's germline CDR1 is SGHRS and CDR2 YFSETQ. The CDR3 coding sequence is TGCGCCAGCAGCATAGGACAGGGTCCCTACGAGCAGTACTTC. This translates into CASSIGQGPYEQYF.

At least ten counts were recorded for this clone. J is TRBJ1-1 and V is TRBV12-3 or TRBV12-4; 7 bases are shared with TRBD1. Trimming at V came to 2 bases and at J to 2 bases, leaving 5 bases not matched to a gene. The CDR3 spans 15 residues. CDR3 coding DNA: TGTGCCAGCAGTTTATTCCAGGGGGAAAACACTGAAGCTTTCTTT. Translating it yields CASSLFQGENTEAFF.

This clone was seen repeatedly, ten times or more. The DNA for the CDR3 is TGTGCCAGCAGCTTAGCGGGGGGGCATTCAGATACGCAGTATTTT. Protein: CASSLAGGHSDTQYF. The chain recombines TRBV7-6 with TRBJ2-3; the D gene is possibly TRBD2 (7 bases). Trimming took 0 bases from V and 4 from J, leaving 11 bases between them. The CDR3 runs to 15 residues. CDR1 is SGHVS and CDR2 is FNYEAQ in the germline V gene.

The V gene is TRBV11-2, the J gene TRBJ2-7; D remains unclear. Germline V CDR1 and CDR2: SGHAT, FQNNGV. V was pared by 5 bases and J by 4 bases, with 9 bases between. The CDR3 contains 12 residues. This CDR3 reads CASSLLEYEQYF. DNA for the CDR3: TGTGCCAGCAGCCTACTGGAGTACGAGCAGTACTTC.

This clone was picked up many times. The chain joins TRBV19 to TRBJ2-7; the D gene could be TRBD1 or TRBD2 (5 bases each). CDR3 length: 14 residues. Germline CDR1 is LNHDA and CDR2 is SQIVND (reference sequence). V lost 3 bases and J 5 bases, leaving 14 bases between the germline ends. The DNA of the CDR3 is TGTGCCAGTAGTATCGGTAAGGGGAGAAACGAGCAGTACTTC. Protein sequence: CASSIGKGRNEQYF.

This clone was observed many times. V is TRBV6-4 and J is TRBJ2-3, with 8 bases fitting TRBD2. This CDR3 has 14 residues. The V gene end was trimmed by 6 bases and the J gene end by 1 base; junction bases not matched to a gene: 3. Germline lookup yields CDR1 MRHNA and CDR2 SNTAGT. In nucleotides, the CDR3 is TGTGCCAGCAGCCCAGCGGGGGGCACAGATACGCAGTATTTT. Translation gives CASSPAGGTDTQYF.